The rows below give T cell receptor beta chains drawn from one sample of a study of response to subunit inactivated influenza vaccine. TCRdb processed the RT-PCR reads anew with MiXCR; each CDR3 protein has one entry. Of about 240,000 distinct CDR3 sequences in the sample, over 9% were seen once. This specimen consisted of non-naive T cells sorted from PBMCs, obtained roughly 2 weeks before vaccination. All receptors derive from a middle-aged man who received an inactivated influenza vaccine. Both conserved end residues are part of each CDR3. The D gene is left open where the match is weak. Size values are once, few and many counts, or a class for expanded clones, and some rows have none.

D	size	V	J	CDR3	DNA
TRBD2	once	TRBV7-7	TRBJ2-1	CASSPRAGGPIEQFF	TGTGCCAGCAGCCCACGGGCGGGAGGTCCCATTGAGCAGTTCTTC
NA	few	TRBV5-1	TRBJ2-4	CASSLGDRAKNIQYF	TGCGCCAGCAGCTTGGGGGACCGAGCCAAAAACATTCAGTACTTC
NA	many	TRBV24-1	TRBJ2-1	CATGGYNEQFF	TGTGCCACCGGGGGGTACAATGAGCAGTTCTTC
NA	few	TRBV5-1	TRBJ1-2	CASSAQGGGYTF	TGCGCCAGCAGCGCGCAAGGGGGGGGCTACACCTTC
TRBD1	NA	TRBV29-1	TRBJ1-2	CSVSETGAYGYTF	TGCAGCGTATCAGAAACAGGGGCTTATGGCTACACCTTC
TRBD1	NA	TRBV2	TRBJ2-5	CASRAGTGPQETQYF	TGTGCCAGCAGGGCCGGGACAGGGCCCCAAGAGACCCAGTACTTC
NA	few	TRBV7-2	TRBJ2-7	CASSSDVRTPNEQYF	TGTGCCAGCAGCTCCGACGTGCGCACGCCCAACGAGCAGTACTTC
TRBD1	many	TRBV12-3/TRBV12-4	TRBJ1-2	CASRLGQGANYGYTF	TGTGCCAGCAGATTAGGACAGGGGGCTAACTATGGCTACACCTTC
TRBD2	once	TRBV24-1	TRBJ2-1	CATSDYSGGVYNEQFF	TGTGCCACCAGTGATTACAGCGGGGGGGTTTACAATGAGCAGTTCTTC
NA	few	TRBV29-1	TRBJ2-7	CSVEGWEGGIYEQYF	TGCAGCGTTGAAGGATGGGAGGGGGGAATCTACGAGCAGTACTTC
NA	many	TRBV20-1	TRBJ2-7	CSAKGEQYF	TGCAGTGCTAAAGGCGAGCAGTACTTC
TRBD2	few	TRBV20-1	TRBJ2-3	CSASDSGGAYDTQYF	TGCAGTGCTAGTGATAGCGGGGGGGCCTACGATACGCAGTATTTT
TRBD1	many	TRBV3-1	TRBJ2-3	CASSQGRGGYTDTQYF	TGTGCCAGCAGCCAAGGCAGAGGGGGCTACACAGATACGCAGTATTTT
NA	NA	TRBV10-2	TRBJ2-1	CASSAGDPTYNEQFF	TGCGCCAGCAGTGCGGGGGACCCGACCTACAATGAGCAGTTCTTC
TRBD1	few	TRBV7-2	TRBJ2-2	CASSLLGQGWLFF	TGTGCCAGCAGCTTACTTGGACAGGGCTGGCTGTTTTTT
NA	NA	TRBV30	TRBJ1-6	CAWKLNNSPLHF	TGTGCCTGGAAGCTGAATAATTCACCCCTCCACTTT
TRBD1	NA	TRBV7-2	TRBJ2-7	CASSFGTGYYEQYF	TGTGCCAGCAGCTTCGGGACAGGGTATTACGAGCAGTACTTC
TRBD2	NA	TRBV20-1	TRBJ2-4	CSARLGTSGAKNIQYF	TGCAGTGCTAGGCTCGGGACTAGCGGGGCCAAAAACATTCAGTACTTC
TRBD1	many	TRBV15	TRBJ1-1	CATRPGTGVRKNTEAFF	TGTGCCACCAGACCTGGGACAGGGGTAAGGAAGAACACTGAAGCTTTCTTT
NA	NA	TRBV15	TRBJ2-5	CATSGGGGAHRETQYF	TGTGCCACCAGCGGTGGAGGGGGCGCCCATAGAGAGACCCAGTACTTC
NA	NA	TRBV21-1	TRBJ2-7	CASSNGRGRTPWAPGVCTYEQYF	TGTGCCAGCAGCAATGGGCGGGGTCGAACCCCTTGGGCCCCCGGTGTGTGTACCTACGAGCAGTACTTC
NA	NA	TRBV2	TRBJ2-2	CASSGSQGFGELFF	TGTGCCAGCAGTGGTTCGCAGGGGTTCGGGGAGCTGTTTTTT
NA	few	TRBV28	TRBJ2-7	CASSLIHSYEQYF	TGTGCCAGCAGTTTGATTCACTCCTACGAGCAGTACTTC
TRBD2	NA	TRBV11-3	TRBJ2-6	CASSVGGSGANVLTF	TGTGCCAGCAGCGTGGGGGGGTCTGGGGCCAACGTCCTGACTTTC
NA	many	TRBV7-3	TRBJ2-3	CASSPGTSTNTQYF	TGTGCCAGCAGCCCTGGGACCAGCACAAATACGCAGTATTTT
TRBD1	NA	TRBV12-3/TRBV12-4	TRBJ1-1	CASTKDRDNTEAFF	TGTGCCAGCACTAAAGACAGGGATAATACTGAAGCTTTCTTT
NA	many	TRBV28	TRBJ2-5	CASNANAHQETQYF	TGTGCCAGCAATGCAAACGCCCACCAAGAGACCCAGTACTTC
NA	NA	TRBV7-8	TRBJ1-2	CASSLFVGDSNYGYTF	TGTGCCAGCAGCTTATTCGTGGGCGACTCGAACTATGGCTACACCTTC
NA	NA	TRBV20-1	TRBJ2-1	CSARDPLKGLSSYNEQFF	TGCAGTGCTAGAGATCCCTTGAAAGGACTAAGCTCCTACAATGAGCAGTTCTTC
NA	many	TRBV4-3	TRBJ2-7	CASSLQRGDYEQYF	TGCGCCAGCAGCCTCCAGAGGGGGGACTACGAGCAGTACTTC
NA	NA	TRBV5-5	TRBJ1-2	CASSFEAFGYTF	TGTGCCAGCAGCTTCGAGGCTTTCGGCTACACCTTC